This record looks at one T cell receptor beta chain sequence and its context. Its antigen is unknown. V lost 1 base, J lost 4 bases, and 8 bases stayed unmatched. Germline CDR1 reads SGHTA; CDR2 reads FQGNSA. The CDR3 length is 17 residues. This entry comes from a study of cytomegalovirus exposure and HLA in healthy donors. Overall study results and limits: Within the approximately 130 validation repertoires, first-cohort TCR clusters tended to co-occur, according to a later analysis.

Sequencing was performed with immunoSEQ multiplex PCR; in TCRdb, only in-frame clones are kept and a portion is missing. The repertoire holds under 300,000 clones, with around 85% as singletons. This TCR was sampled from a woman in her late teens or twenties in good health and CMV-seronegative. Sequencing was done on a sample of PBMCs. V is TRBV7-2 and J is TRBJ2-2, with 8 bases matching TRBD2. For the CDR3, the DNA is TGTGCCAGCAGCTTAGGACTAGCGTATCGGGGCACCGGGGAGCTGTTTTTT. This translates into CASSLGLAYRGTGELFF. Variable domain in full (rest from reference TRBV7-2 and TRBJ2-2): GAGVSQSPSNKVTEKGKDVELRCDPISGHTALYWYRQSLGQGLEFLIYFQGNSAPDKSGLPSDRFSAERTGGSVSTLTIQRTQQEDSAVYLCASSLGLAYRGTGELFFGEGSRLTVL.